This entry describes one TCR beta chain. TCRbeta library construction was performed incorporating unique molecular identifiers. TCRdb fed the PCR reads into MiXCR, producing one record per CDR3 protein. This sample has fewer than 250,000 distinct CDR3 sequences; over 15% occur once, and the top ten carry roughly two fifths. This sample was taken from a study of T-cell reconstitution after alpha-beta-depleted transplantation in children. V dropped 10 bases and J dropped 5; count of bases not matched to a gene: 12. CDR3 size: 15 residues. The germline gives CDR1 ENHRY, CDR2 SYGVKD. This receptor was identified in a male patient aged 2-15 years who had a stem cell transplant for acute lymphoblastic leukemia, so the T cells may come from the graft donor. The chain links TRBV10-3 to TRBJ2-7, with 12 nucleotides matching TRBD1. The sample here was PBMCs, mostly from graft donor cells, taken 360 days after TCRalphabeta/CD19-depleted stem cell transplant. CDR3 bases: TGTGCCACCAGCACCGGGACAGGGGGCGCCGACGAGCAGTACTTC. It yields the protein CATSTGTGGADEQYF.